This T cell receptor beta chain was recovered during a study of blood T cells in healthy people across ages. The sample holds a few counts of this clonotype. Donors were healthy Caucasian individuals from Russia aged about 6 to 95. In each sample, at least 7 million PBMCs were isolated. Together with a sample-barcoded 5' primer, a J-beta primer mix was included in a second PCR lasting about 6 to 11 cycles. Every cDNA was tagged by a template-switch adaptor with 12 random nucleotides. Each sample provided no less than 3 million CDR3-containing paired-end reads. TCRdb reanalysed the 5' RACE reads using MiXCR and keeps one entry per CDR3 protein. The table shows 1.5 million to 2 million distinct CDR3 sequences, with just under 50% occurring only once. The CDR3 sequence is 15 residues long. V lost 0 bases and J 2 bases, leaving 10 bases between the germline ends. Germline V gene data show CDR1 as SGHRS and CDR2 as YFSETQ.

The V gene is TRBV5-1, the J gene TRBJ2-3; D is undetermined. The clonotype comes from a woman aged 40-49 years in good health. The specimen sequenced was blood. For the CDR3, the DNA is TGCGCCAGCAGCTTGGAAGGGCGTCCCACAGATACGCAGTATTTT. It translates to CASSLEGRPTDTQYF. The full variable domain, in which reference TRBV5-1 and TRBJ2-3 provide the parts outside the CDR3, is KAGVTQTPRYLIKTRGQQVTLSCSPISGHRSVSWYQQTPGQGLQFLFEYFSETQRNKGNFPGRFSGRQFSNSRSEMNVSTLELGDSALYLCASSLEGRPTDTQYFGPGTRLTVL.